A selection of T cell receptor beta chains follows, all from one sample in a study of metastatic and nonmetastatic thyroid tumors. TCRdb re-clonotyped the PCR reads via MiXCR. The sample has tens of thousands of clones, 13% seen once. The sample was blood. All receptors derive from a female donor with papillary thyroid cancer or a benign thyroid nodule (not recorded which). Some clones in this sample may be carry-over from other donors' samples. CDR3s include the opening cysteine and the closing phenylalanine or tryptophan. Fields, in order: clone size, J gene, V gene, D gene, CDR3 protein, CDR3 DNA. The D gene is left open where the match is weak. For some rows the clone size is stated as once, few or many, or as a class when expanded; others skip it.

clone_size: .; j_call: TRBJ2-1; v_call: TRBV7-3; d_call: .; cdr3_aa: CASSPPGTGDEQFF; cdr3_nt: TGTGCCAGCAGCCCACCGGGGACGGGGGATGAGCAGTTCTTC
clone_size: many; j_call: TRBJ1-1; v_call: TRBV20-1; d_call: TRBD1; cdr3_aa: CSARDRGKGNTEAFF; cdr3_nt: TGCAGTGCTAGGGACAGGGGGAAGGGGAACACTGAAGCTTTCTTT
clone_size: many; j_call: TRBJ2-5; v_call: TRBV11-2; d_call: .; cdr3_aa: CASSPRVGGETQYF; cdr3_nt: TGTGCCAGCAGCCCCCGGGTAGGCGGGGAGACCCAGTACTTC
clone_size: .; j_call: TRBJ1-1; v_call: TRBV4-3; d_call: .; cdr3_aa: CASSQDISDNTEAFF; cdr3_nt: TGCGCCAGCAGCCAAGATATTTCCGATAACACTGAAGCTTTCTTT
clone_size: many; j_call: TRBJ1-5; v_call: TRBV12-3/TRBV12-4; d_call: TRBD1; cdr3_aa: CASSSDRGNRHF; cdr3_nt: TGTGCCAGCAGTTCCGACAGGGGGAACCGGCATTTT
clone_size: many; j_call: TRBJ2-2; v_call: TRBV18; d_call: .; cdr3_aa: CASSPLDPTADTGELFF; cdr3_nt: TGTGCCAGCTCACCCCTTGACCCCACGGCGGACACCGGGGAGCTGTTTTTT
clone_size: few; j_call: TRBJ1-6; v_call: TRBV27; d_call: .; cdr3_aa: CASSLKDNSPLHF; cdr3_nt: TGTGCCAGCAGTTTAAAGGATAATTCACCCCTCCACTTT
clone_size: many; j_call: TRBJ1-1; v_call: TRBV5-6; d_call: .; cdr3_aa: CASSRERESSNTEAFF; cdr3_nt: TGTGCCAGCAGTAGGGAGAGGGAGAGCTCGAACACTGAAGCTTTCTTT
clone_size: many; j_call: TRBJ2-7; v_call: TRBV4-2; d_call: TRBD2; cdr3_aa: CASSQGSRAGEGEQYF; cdr3_nt: TGTGCCAGCAGCCAAGGTTCGAGGGCGGGAGAGGGCGAGCAGTACTTC
clone_size: medium-sized; j_call: TRBJ2-7; v_call: TRBV7-8; d_call: .; cdr3_aa: CASSSVGWADENYEQYF; cdr3_nt: TGTGCCAGCAGCTCTGTAGGGTGGGCAGACGAGAACTACGAGCAGTACTTC
clone_size: many; j_call: TRBJ2-7; v_call: TRBV10-3; d_call: .; cdr3_aa: CATKGTTDYEQYF; cdr3_nt: TGTGCCACCAAGGGGACGACAGATTACGAGCAGTACTTC
clone_size: many; j_call: TRBJ1-1; v_call: TRBV7-3; d_call: .; cdr3_aa: CASSPRQAANTEAFF; cdr3_nt: TGTGCCAGCAGCCCTCGACAGGCCGCGAACACTGAAGCTTTCTTT
clone_size: many; j_call: TRBJ2-7; v_call: TRBV27; d_call: .; cdr3_aa: CASSLNLLASSYEQYF; cdr3_nt: TGTGCCAGCAGTTTAAATTTACTAGCTAGCTCCTACGAGCAGTACTTC
clone_size: many; j_call: TRBJ1-2; v_call: TRBV4-1; d_call: .; cdr3_aa: CASSQVSTQARGYTF; cdr3_nt: TGCGCCAGCAGCCAAGTTTCGACACAGGCTCGAGGCTACACCTTC
clone_size: many; j_call: TRBJ2-2; v_call: TRBV20-1; d_call: .; cdr3_aa: CSAQGANTGELFF; cdr3_nt: TGCAGTGCTCAGGGTGCGAACACCGGGGAGCTGTTTTTT
clone_size: many; j_call: TRBJ2-5; v_call: TRBV4-1; d_call: TRBD1; cdr3_aa: CASSPSGGRRETQYF; cdr3_nt: TGCGCCAGCAGCCCCTCAGGGGGACGACGAGAGACCCAGTACTTC
clone_size: many; j_call: TRBJ1-5; v_call: TRBV30; d_call: .; cdr3_aa: CAWSVGSSLGNQPQHF; cdr3_nt: TGTGCCTGGAGTGTAGGTAGCAGTCTGGGCAATCAGCCCCAGCATTTT
clone_size: many; j_call: TRBJ1-1; v_call: TRBV2; d_call: .; cdr3_aa: CASPRPIGTHQRDTEAFF; cdr3_nt: TGTGCCAGTCCTAGGCCAATCGGGACACACCAAAGGGACACTGAAGCTTTCTTT
clone_size: many; j_call: TRBJ1-5; v_call: TRBV7-2; d_call: .; cdr3_aa: CASSLAPGLGNQPQHF; cdr3_nt: TGTGCCAGCAGCTTGGCTCCAGGGTTGGGCAATCAGCCCCAGCATTTT
clone_size: medium-sized; j_call: TRBJ2-7; v_call: TRBV6-1; d_call: .; cdr3_aa: CASSEAEDGRHEQYF; cdr3_nt: TGTGCCAGCAGTGAAGCAGAGGACGGGAGACACGAGCAGTACTTC
clone_size: many; j_call: TRBJ1-5; v_call: TRBV2; d_call: .; cdr3_aa: CASSDRSSNQPQHF; cdr3_nt: TGTGCCAGCAGTGACAGGTCTAGCAATCAGCCCCAGCATTTT
clone_size: many; j_call: TRBJ2-7; v_call: TRBV4-2; d_call: .; cdr3_aa: CASSSTVEQFYEQYF; cdr3_nt: TGTGCCAGCAGTTCGACAGTCGAACAGTTCTACGAGCAGTACTTC